This TCR beta chain was found in a study of immune cell composition in non-small cell lung cancer. Study-wide findings and caveats: Tumour-reactive clones were not shown to match dominant in vivo tumour clones. Adenocarcinomas with higher top tumour-associated clone frequency had more reactive TILs.

The normal lung sample lay at least 3 cm, and maximally far, from the tumour. Frozen unsorted single-cell suspensions supplied the genomic DNA. Profiling relied on immunoSEQ multiplex PCR, and the TCRdb table lists in-frame clones only, not all of them. The data contain 5,000 to 5,500 clones, 70% to 90% of them singletons. V trimming: 5 bases; J trimming: 12 bases; junction bases outside the gene matches: 13. This CDR3 is 14 amino acids long. Per the germline V gene, CDR1 is SGHTA and CDR2 is FQGNSA. Concerning this clone itself: Its antigen is not identified.

Sequencing was performed on non-adjacent lung tissue. This clonotype was sampled from a human donor with non-small cell lung cancer. Some clones in this sample may be carry-over from other donors' samples. The chain links TRBV7-2 to TRBJ2-1, with TRBD2 matching over 7 bases. The chain's CDR3 is CASSLFAGEGVQFF. The DNA of the CDR3 is TGTGCCAGCAGCCTTTTTGCGGGGGAAGGGGTGCAGTTCTTC.